Presented here are 19 T cell receptor beta chains from one specimen sequenced in a study of shared T cell receptors in the human thymus. Here immunoSEQ multiplex PCR was the method, and the copy in TCRdb shows in-frame clones only, minus some. The sample has hundreds of thousands of clones; around 87% are singletons. These sequences were also reported in another study, on human thymus T cells.

The sample was thymocytes. The receptors were gathered from a boy under three years old with a congenital heart defect.

This chain uses TRBV29-1 with TRBJ2-7, with D perhaps TRBD1 (6 bases). Germline V gene data show CDR1 as SQVTM and CDR2 as ANQGSEA. V was trimmed by 5 bases and J by 3 bases, leaving 14 bases between them. The CDR3 has 13 amino acids. The CDR3 DNA reads as TGCAGCGTTAGAGACAGGAATTTCTACGAGCAGTACTTC. This encodes CSVRDRNFYEQYF.

Of note for this clone: This specimen includes other DNA sequences encoding the same CDR3. The rearrangement uses TRBV20-1 and TRBJ2-3, with a weak D call TRBD1 (5 bases). This CDR3 spans 11 amino acids. Germline lookup yields CDR1 DFQATT and CDR2 SNEGSKA (reference sequence). V was trimmed by 3 bases and J by 5 bases, leaving 6 bases between them. CDR3 sequence reads: CSARQGDTQYF. CDR3 bases: TGCAGTGCTAGGCAGGGAGATACGCAGTATTTT.

The V gene is TRBV5-6, the J gene TRBJ1-1; unclear D gene. This CDR3 has 13 residues. V was cut by 1 base and J by 0 bases, with 4 bases left in between. Per germline, CDR1 SGHDT and CDR2 YYEEEE. The CDR3 DNA reads as TGTGCCAGCAGCTTGCCCATGAACACTGAAGCTTTCTTT. It encodes CASSLPMNTEAFF.

The V and J genes are TRBV18 and TRBJ2-7, with TRBD2 matching over 7 bases. This CDR3 contains 15 residues. Germline V CDR1 and CDR2: KGHSH, LQKENI. With V trimmed by 0 bases and J by 2 bases, 4 bases remained unmatched. The CDR3 DNA sequence: TGTGCCAGCTCACCACCGTCGGGAGGAGCCTACGAGCAGTACTTC. Translation: CASSPPSGGAYEQYF.

This chain uses TRBV15 with TRBJ1-1, with TRBD1 matching over 9 bases. V was pared by 1 base and J by 2 bases, with 8 bases of the junction left unmatched. The germline V gene encodes CDR1 LNHNV and CDR2 YYDKDF (reference sequence). The CDR3 spans 17 residues. The CDR3: CATSRGDRVNLNTEAFF. The CDR3, as DNA: TGTGCCACCAGCAGAGGGGACAGGGTGAATCTTAACACTGAAGCTTTCTTT.

The rearrangement links TRBV5-1 to TRBJ2-5, with a weak D call TRBD1 (5 bases). Between the trimmed V and J ends, which lost 0 bases and 5 bases, there was a span of 14 bases. Germline values: CDR1 SGHRS, CDR2 YFSETQ. This CDR3 is built from 15 residues. The CDR3 bases are TGCGCCAGCAGCTTGGCAGGGCAGGGTGTTGAGACCCAGTACTTC. Translated, it gives CASSLAGQGVETQYF.

The chain carries TRBV5-1 and TRBJ2-7, with TRBD1 matching 8 bases. The CDR3 contains 16 residues. Unmatched junction bases numbered 11, after V lost 4 bases and J lost 2 bases. The germline V gene has CDR1 SGHRS and CDR2 YFSETQ. CDR3: CASSPPPRDRPYEQYF. The CDR3 DNA is TGCGCCAGCAGCCCGCCGCCCCGGGACAGGCCCTACGAGCAGTACTTC.

The chain links TRBV5-1 to TRBJ2-1; tentatively, D is TRBD2 (5 bases). The CDR3 has 20 amino acids. The germline V gene has CDR1 SGHRS and CDR2 YFSETQ. Trimming pared 0 bases from V and 0 bases from J, leaving 22 bases between. The CDR3 here is CASSLAALARAFRSYNEQFF. The CDR3 nucleotides read TGCGCCAGCAGCTTGGCCGCTCTCGCGAGGGCCTTCCGCTCCTACAATGAGCAGTTCTTC.

CDR3 protein: CASSHTGVYEQYF. CDR3 in DNA: TGTGCCAGCAGCCATACAGGAGTATACGAGCAGTACTTC. The chain recombines TRBV7-2 with TRBJ2-7; D perhaps matches TRBD1 (5 bases). Trimming took off 5 bases at V and 4 bases at J, with 12 bases between the two ends. Per the germline V gene, CDR1 is SGHTA and CDR2 is FQGNSA. This CDR3 spans 13 amino acids.

This rearrangement joins TRBV6-1 to TRBJ1-4; weak D call: TRBD1 (5 bases). CDR3 length: 18 residues. Germline assignment: CDR1 MNHNS and CDR2 SASEGT. V was shortened by 1 base and J by 5 bases, with 20 bases between the two germline ends. Here the CDR3 reads CASSEGGWGEGLNEKLFF. Written as DNA, the CDR3 is TGTGCCAGCAGTGAAGGGGGTTGGGGGGAGGGCCTCAATGAAAAACTGTTTTTT.

The chain couples TRBV30 to TRBJ1-1; D not certain. Germline V gene lookup returns CDR1 GTSNPN and CDR2 SVGIG (reference sequence). V was trimmed by 0 bases and J by 0 bases, leaving 14 bases between them. This CDR3 contains 16 residues. As DNA, the CDR3 is TGTGCCTGGAGTGTTTCTCTAAAGATGGTGAACACTGAAGCTTTCTTT. Translation gives CAWSVSLKMVNTEAFF.

The CDR3 here is CASSSPLAGGVEQYF. The CDR3 DNA reads as TGTGCCAGCAGCTCCCCTCTAGCGGGGGGGGTCGAGCAGTACTTC. This chain uses TRBV5-5 with TRBJ2-7; 12 nucleotides align to TRBD2. Germline CDR1 is SGHKS and CDR2 is YYEKEE (reference sequence). V shed 3 bases and J 6 bases; nucleotides not matched to a gene: 7. The CDR3 has 15 residues.

V and J are TRBV30 and TRBJ2-1; 8 nucleotides line up with TRBD1. This CDR3 region has 15 residues. Germline lookup yields CDR1 GTSNPN and CDR2 SVGIG (reference sequence). V lost 4 bases and J lost 4; bases outside the gene matches: 9. The DNA of the CDR3 is TGTGCCTGGACCCTCGACAGGGGATCGTACAATGAGCAGTTCTTC. Its translation: CAWTLDRGSYNEQFF.

This chain joins TRBV28 and TRBJ2-7; TRBD1 is a possible D gene (5 bases). Germline V lookup: CDR1 MDHEN, CDR2 SYDVKM. Trimming took 8 bases from V and 0 from J, leaving 17 bases between them. The CDR3 length is 15 residues. The CDR3 sequence is CASATQGNYSYEQYF. CDR3 coding DNA: TGTGCCAGCGCTACTCAGGGTAATTACTCCTACGAGCAGTACTTC.

The chain recombines TRBV7-2 with TRBJ1-1; possibly TRBD1 for D (5 bases). Germline V gene lookup returns CDR1 SGHTA and CDR2 FQGNSA. CDR3 size: 14 residues. Trimming stripped 1 base from V and 9 bases from J, with 15 bases between. Here the CDR3 DNA reads TGTGCCAGCAGCTTAGTAGATTGGGGCGTCCAAGCTTTCTTT. Its translation: CASSLVDWGVQAFF.

The chain recombines TRBV19 with TRBJ1-2, with TRBD1 identical over 7 bases. J lost 8 bases, V lost 4 bases, and 7 bases had no gene match. Germline V gene data show CDR1 as LNHDA and CDR2 as SQIVND (reference sequence). This CDR3 region has 13 residues. The CDR3 DNA is TGTGCCAGTAGTAACATGACAGGGAAAGGCTACACCTTC. Protein product: CASSNMTGKGYTF.

The chain uses TRBV7-9 and TRBJ1-1; D is possibly TRBD1 (6 bases). This CDR3 has 15 amino acids. The V end lost 5 bases, the J end lost 4 bases, and 17 bases lay between the germline ends. Germline V gene data show CDR1 as SEHNR and CDR2 as FQNEAQ (reference sequence). CDR3 sequence (DNA): TGTGCCAGCAGCGTCCGACAGGCGCTCACCACTGAAGCTTTCTTT. It yields the protein CASSVRQALTTEAFF. Complete variable domain (other parts from reference TRBV7-9 and TRBJ1-1): DTGVSQNPRHKITKRGQNVTFRCDPISEHNRLYWYRQTLGQGPEFLTYFQNEAQLEKSRLLSDRFSAERPKGSFSTLEIQRTEQGDSAMYLCASSVRQALTTEAFFGQGTRLTVV.

V usage is TRBV28 and J usage is TRBJ2-3, with 7 bases lining up with TRBD2. Germline V gene sequence: CDR1 MDHEN, CDR2 SYDVKM. V was clipped by 3 bases and J by 2 bases; unmatched bases: 8. CDR3 length: 16 amino acids. The CDR3 nucleotides read TGTGCCAGCAGTTTTCCTAGCGGCCATCCCACAGATACGCAGTATTTT. Amino acids: CASSFPSGHPTDTQYF.

The chain combines TRBV27 with TRBJ1-2, with D maybe TRBD1 (6 bases). The length of the CDR3 is 13 residues. Germline values: CDR1 MNHEY, CDR2 SMNVEV (reference sequence). V was shortened by 8 bases and J by 4 bases, with 14 bases between the two germline ends. The CDR3 nucleotides read TGTGCCAGCGGTCAGGGGATTGGCTATGGCTACACCTTC. This gives the protein CASGQGIGYGYTF.